Below are 15 T cell receptor beta chains sequenced from a single sample in a study of CD8 T cells in Susac syndrome. The authors reverse transcribed about 0.5 to 1 ug RNA with random hexamers. TCRdb passed the immunoSEQ multiplex PCR reads through MiXCR, listing each CDR3 protein once. The repertoire holds approximately 200,000 distinct CDR3 sequences, with around 95% as singletons. The material sequenced was CD4+ T cells from PBMCs. These receptors came from a human donor with multiple sclerosis.

The rearrangement joins TRBV20-1 to TRBJ1-1, with D unclear. Germline CDR1 DFQATT, CDR2 SNEGSKA (reference sequence). This CDR3 has 16 residues. V was trimmed by 0 bases and J by 0 bases, leaving 14 bases between them. In DNA form, the CDR3 reads TGCAGTGCTAGAGACAGAAAGGACGCACTGAACACTGAAGCTTTCTTT. It specifies CSARDRKDALNTEAFF.

The CDR3 DNA is TGTGCCAGCTGCGGGATATACAATGAGCAGTTCTTC. Its translation: CASCGIYNEQFF. This chain uses TRBV6-2 or TRBV6-3 with TRBJ2-1, with a possible D match to TRBD2 (6 bases). CDR1 is MNHEY, CDR2 SVGEGT, per germline. V dropped 8 bases and J dropped 4 bases, with 9 bases sitting between them. There are 12 residues in the CDR3.

The chain employs TRBV19 and TRBJ2-2, with 8 nucleotides matching TRBD1. CDR1 is LNHDA and CDR2 is SQIVND in the germline V gene (reference sequence). With 10 bases clipped from V and 0 bases from J, the junction kept 13 bases outside the gene matches. The CDR3 extends over 17 amino acids. CDR3 sequence: CATMGQEKISNTGELFF. The CDR3 DNA sequence: TGTGCCACTATGGGACAGGAGAAAATCTCGAACACCGGGGAGCTGTTTTTT.

The chain employs TRBV25-1 and TRBJ1-2; TRBD1 matches at 7 bases. CDR1 MGHDK and CDR2 SYGVNS come from the germline V gene. This CDR3 has 16 amino acids. Losses at the gene ends were 2 bases for V and 8 bases for J; bases not matched to a gene: 14. This CDR3 is CASSEATGDPLGGYTF. The CDR3 coding sequence is TGTGCCAGCAGTGAAGCCACAGGGGACCCCCTCGGGGGCTACACCTTC.

This clonotype appeared once. The rearrangement joins TRBV30 to TRBJ1-6, with D hard to call. Germline-derived CDR1 and CDR2 are GTSNPN and SVGIG (reference sequence). The CDR3 consists of 13 residues. V lost 3 bases to trimming and J lost 3 bases, with 6 bases between them. The CDR3 DNA sequence: TGTGCCTGGAGACCAAGCTATAATTCACCCCTCCACTTT. Amino acids: CAWRPSYNSPLHF.

V usage is TRBV20-1 and J usage is TRBJ1-2; a weak D match, TRBD1 (6 bases). CDR1 DFQATT and CDR2 SNEGSKA come from the germline V gene (reference sequence). This CDR3 has 13 residues. Trimming stripped 8 bases from V and 4 bases from J, with 17 bases between. As DNA, the CDR3 is TGCAGTTTAACCCAGGGGCCGAGCTATGGCTACACCTTC. Protein sequence: CSLTQGPSYGYTF.

V usage is TRBV12-3 or TRBV12-4 and J usage is TRBJ2-6; D gene unclear. The CDR3 length is 13 residues. V lost 7 bases to trimming and J lost 0 bases, with 4 bases between them. The CDR3 nucleotides read TGTGCCAGCATCCGCTCTGGGGCCAACGTCCTGACTTTC. Translating it yields CASIRSGANVLTF.

The chain has TRBV19 and TRBJ1-4; TRBD1 is a possible D gene (6 bases). The germline V gene has CDR1 LNHDA and CDR2 SQIVND (reference sequence). V was pared by 3 bases and J by 12 bases, with 20 bases between. The length of the CDR3 is 15 residues. The chain's CDR3 is CASSIPRTTGNELFF. DNA of the CDR3: TGTGCCAGTAGTATTCCCAGAACTACAGGGAATGAACTGTTTTTT.

V gene TRBV7-2 combines with J gene TRBJ2-2, with 10 bases lining up with TRBD2. The length of the CDR3 is 16 residues. V lost 4 bases and J lost 0; bases outside the gene matches: 2. CDR1 and CDR2 from the germline V gene are SGHTA and FQGNSA. The CDR3 region has the DNA TGTGCCAGCAGCTCCGGACTAGCGGCGAACACCGGGGAGCTGTTTTTT. It yields the protein CASSSGLAANTGELFF.

The genes are TRBV14 and TRBJ1-1; unclear D gene. The CDR3 runs to 14 residues. Looked up from germline, CDR1 is SGHDN and CDR2 is FVKESK. Trimming stripped 4 bases from V and 11 bases from J, with 20 bases between. The CDR3 reads CASSLGGGRNDAFF. CDR3 DNA sequence: TGTGCCAGCAGCCTGGGAGGAGGCAGGAACGACGCTTTCTTT.

The chain carries TRBV18 and TRBJ1-6; 7 nucleotides agree with TRBD1. CDR3 length equals 15 residues. Per the germline V gene, CDR1 is KGHSH and CDR2 is LQKENI. After removal of 4 bases from V and 5 bases from J, the junction contained 5 bases not matched to a gene. The CDR3, as DNA: TGTGCCAGCTCACAAGGGACAGTACATAATTCACCCCTCCACTTT. Amino acid sequence: CASSQGTVHNSPLHF.

This chain connects TRBV2 to TRBJ1-2; D is uncertain. The CDR3 covers 14 residues. In germline, CDR1 is SNHLY, CDR2 FYNNEI. CDR3 bases: TGTGCTTCATCCCCCGCCAGCTCTCGCTATGGCTACACCTTC. Translation: CASSPASSRYGYTF.

The chain links TRBV29-1 to TRBJ2-3; 9 nucleotides agree with TRBD1. Trimming removed 7 bases from V and 4 bases from J; junction bases left unmatched: 12. CDR3 size: 15 residues. Germline V lookup: CDR1 SQVTM, CDR2 ANQGSEA. CDR3: CSAPPTGGKADTQYF. The CDR3 coding sequence is TGCAGCGCCCCCCCGACAGGGGGGAAAGCAGATACGCAGTATTTT.

Here the CDR3 reads CSARGNYDQPQHF. CDR3 DNA sequence: TGCAGTGCTAGAGGTAATTACGATCAGCCCCAGCATTTT. The chain joins TRBV20-1 to TRBJ1-5; D is ambiguous. Germline V gives CDR1 DFQATT, CDR2 SNEGSKA (reference sequence). CDR3 length: 13 residues. Between the trimmed V and J ends, which lost 1 base and 5 bases, there was a span of 9 bases.

The genes are TRBV2 and TRBJ2-5; D is possibly TRBD2 (6 bases). The CDR3 contains 15 residues. The germline CDR1 and CDR2 sequences are SNHLY and FYNNEI. Between the trimmed V and J ends, which lost 7 bases and 5 bases, there was a span of 20 bases. The CDR3 region has the DNA TGTGCCAGCACCCGCCGGGGTAGCGGCGGGGAGACCCAGTACTTC. Protein sequence: CASTRRGSGGETQYF.